The clone carrying this T cell receptor beta chain showed up just a few times. Its antigen is not identified. This sample stems from a study of T cell repertoires in cytomegalovirus infection. About the research overall: Selection of CMV epitopes for the study included recently identified HLA-C-restricted and well-studied HLA-B-restricted ones. Public TCR beta signature analysis indicated the presence of both CMV infection and matching HLA type.

Regarding the study as a whole: There were HLA-C-restricted CMV-specific TCR beta clonotypes dominating the ex vivo response.

TCRdb ran MiXCR on the reads and lists one entry per CDR3 protein. The data contain over 55,000 distinct CDR3 sequences, around 21% of them singletons. The CDR3 loop spans 14 amino acids. V lost 8 bases to trimming and J lost 0 bases, with 14 bases between them. The V gene's germline CDR1 is MNHEY and CDR2 SVGAGI. The sequence came from a human donor in good health (CMV status not recorded). Some clones in this sample may be carry-over from other donors' samples. This chain links TRBV6-5 with TRBJ2-7, with a weak D call TRBD2 (6 bases). This specimen consisted of CD8+ T cells from cultured PBMCs, obtained from culture after CMV antigen stimulation. The CDR3 reads CASGTGLSSYEQYF. The CDR3 nucleotides read TGTGCCAGCGGGACTGGACTCAGCTCCTACGAGCAGTACTTC.